These 30 T cell receptor beta chains share one sample of origin, sequenced in a study of chemoradiotherapy in HPV16-positive cancers. The table came from immunoSEQ multiplex PCR; TCRdb's copy has only in-frame clones and leaves some out. This sample has about 11,000 clones, with more than 75% found just once. Sample collection was performed from a patient who underwent chemoradiotherapy. The source is a human donor with HPV-associated anogenital cancer.

V is TRBV30 and J is TRBJ1-2; TRBD1 aligns across 10 bases. Looked up from germline, CDR1 is GTSNPN and CDR2 is SVGIG (reference sequence). J lost 2 bases, V lost 1 base, and 4 bases had no gene match. The CDR3 consists of 15 residues. Written as DNA, the CDR3 is TGTGCCTGGAGTGCCTGGGACAGGGGAAACTATGGCTACACCTTC. Amino acids: CAWSAWDRGNYGYTF.

The rearrangement uses TRBV2 and TRBJ1-6, with 7 bases identical to TRBD1. The V gene's germline CDR1 is SNHLY and CDR2 FYNNEI. The CDR3 length is 12 residues. V lost 4 bases and J lost 13; bases outside the gene matches: 4. The CDR3 DNA reads TGTGCCAGCAGTGGACCAGGGGGGCCCCTCCACTTT. This translates into CASSGPGGPLHF.

This clone was seen only a few times. This sequence joins TRBV4-1 and TRBJ1-5; D call uncertain. The CDR3 consists of 15 residues. Trimming stripped 1 base from V and 1 base from J, with 8 bases between. From germline, CDR1 is MGHRA and CDR2 YSYEKL. Here the CDR3 DNA reads TGCGCCAGCAGCCAAGTCCCTTCCAGCAATCAGCCCCAGCATTTT. Translated, it gives CASSQVPSSNQPQHF.

The chain has TRBV6-5 and TRBJ1-2, with D possibly being TRBD1 (5 bases). Germline loops: CDR1 MNHEY, CDR2 SVGAGI. The CDR3 totals 16 residues. V was shortened by 1 base and J by 0 bases, with 12 bases between the two germline ends. CDR3: CASSYLLTGTNYGYTF. The CDR3 DNA reads as TGTGCCAGCAGTTACTTGCTAACAGGAACTAACTATGGCTACACCTTC.

The gene calls are TRBV6-6 and TRBJ1-6; D unresolved. Germline CDR1 reads MNHNY; CDR2 reads SVGAGI (reference sequence). The ends were cut back, 2 bases at V and 1 base at J, with 6 bases in the middle. The CDR3 length is 15 residues. The CDR3 DNA sequence: TGTGCCAGCAGTTACGAGGGTTCCTATAATTCACCCCTCCACTTT. Translation: CASSYEGSYNSPLHF.

This clone was observed once. J is TRBJ2-3 and V is TRBV14; D is perhaps TRBD2 (5 bases). The V gene lost 2 bases and the J gene lost 3 bases, with 12 bases spanning the gap. Germline V gene lookup returns CDR1 SGHDN and CDR2 FVKESK. This CDR3 region has 15 residues. The CDR3 is CASSQSRGLTDTQYF. DNA for the CDR3: TGTGCCAGCAGCCAAAGCCGGGGTCTAACAGATACGCAGTATTTT.

This clone has more than one count but fewer than ten. The rearrangement joins TRBV29-1 to TRBJ2-5; D not certain. V lost 4 bases to trimming and J lost 5 bases, with 14 bases between them. CDR3 length: 13 amino acids. Germline V gene data show CDR1 as SQVTM and CDR2 as ANQGSEA. The CDR3 coding sequence is TGCAGCGTTGGATCAAGGCCAGGCGAGACCCAGTACTTC. Translating it yields CSVGSRPGETQYF. Based on the CDR3 plus reference TRBV29-1 and TRBJ2-5, the full variable domain is SAVISQKPSRDICQRGTSLTIQCQVDSQVTMMFWYRQQPGQSLTLIATANQGSEATYESGFVIDKFPISRPNLTFSTLTVSNMSPEDSSIYLCSVGSRPGETQYFGPGTRLLVL.

This chain connects TRBV19 to TRBJ1-6, with 10 bases lining up with TRBD1. In germline, CDR1 is LNHDA, CDR2 SQIVND (reference sequence). Trimming at V came to 5 bases and at J to 10 bases, leaving 8 bases not matched to a gene. The CDR3 runs to 15 residues. CDR3 region: CASSSKGQGQSPLHF. The CDR3 nucleotides read TGTGCCAGTAGTTCGAAGGGACAGGGGCAATCACCCCTCCACTTT. Looking up the rest from reference TRBV19 and TRBJ1-6 gives the full variable domain: DGGITQSPKYLFRKEGQNVTLSCEQNLNHDAMYWYRQDPGQGLRLIYYSQIVNDFQKGDIAEGYSVSREKKESFPLTVTSAQKNPTAFYLCASSSKGQGQSPLHFGNGTRLTVT.

This clone was counted a few times. The gene calls are TRBV5-1 and TRBJ2-5; D perhaps matches TRBD2 (6 bases). Germline V gene lookup returns CDR1 SGHRS and CDR2 YFSETQ. The CDR3 totals 13 residues. With 1 base removed from V and 5 bases from J, the gap between germline ends came to 9 bases. As DNA, the CDR3 is TGCGCCAGCAGCTTGTCGGGAGCGGAGACCCAGTACTTC. It codes for CASSLSGAETQYF.

A few counts support this clone. This chain links TRBV18 with TRBJ1-5; no clear D gene. The length of the CDR3 is 15 residues. CDR1 is KGHSH and CDR2 is LQKENI in the germline V gene. The ends were cut back, 3 bases at V and 6 bases at J, with 15 bases in the middle. The CDR3 coding sequence is TGTGCCAGCTCACCGGAGAGAGGGTCCCCTCAGCCCCAGCATTTT. Encoded protein: CASSPERGSPQPQHF.

The chain employs TRBV9 and TRBJ2-5, with 7 bases aligning to TRBD1. CDR1 is SGDLS and CDR2 is YYNGEE in the germline V gene. The CDR3 has 14 residues. The V and J ends lost 4 bases and 5 bases, in that order; junction bases with no gene match: 8. CDR3 coding DNA: TGTGCCAGCAGCCCCGGACAGGAAACGGAGACCCAGTACTTC. It is translated as CASSPGQETETQYF.

J is TRBJ1-1 and V is TRBV5-1, with TRBD1 matching over 7 bases. V shed 5 bases, J shed 6 bases, and the junction held 7 bases outside the gene matches. The length of the CDR3 is 13 residues. The germline gives CDR1 SGHRS, CDR2 YFSETQ. The CDR3 is CASRGQGEAEAFF. DNA for the CDR3: TGCGCCAGCAGAGGGCAGGGGGAGGCTGAAGCTTTCTTT.

This clone showed up just a few times. This chain joins TRBV28 and TRBJ2-6, with unresolved D. Trimming removed 6 bases at V and 2 bases at J, with 5 bases between. The CDR3 extends over 13 amino acids. CDR1 MDHEN and CDR2 SYDVKM come from the germline V gene. CDR3 amino acids: CASRAPGANVLTF. DNA of the CDR3: TGTGCCAGCAGAGCGCCTGGGGCCAACGTCCTGACTTTC.

J is TRBJ1-4 and V is TRBV19; D remains ambiguous. Trimming took 7 bases from V and 7 from J, leaving 16 bases between them. The germline gives CDR1 LNHDA, CDR2 SQIVND (reference sequence). The CDR3 has 14 amino acids. The DNA of the CDR3 is TGTGCCAGTAAGGTCGCCGGGCGCCGTGAAAAACTGTTTTTT. Its protein product is CASKVAGRREKLFF.

This clone was recorded a few times. In DNA form, the CDR3 reads TGTGCCAGCAGGGACGACACAGATACGCAGTATTTT. This sequence encodes CASRDDTDTQYF. V is TRBV2 and J is TRBJ2-3; the D is unclear. Per germline, CDR1 SNHLY and CDR2 FYNNEI. There are 12 residues in the CDR3. V was pared by 6 bases and J by 2 bases, with 6 bases between. Combining the CDR3 with reference TRBV2 and TRBJ2-3 gives the whole variable domain EPEVTQTPSHQVTQMGQEVILRCVPISNHLYFYWYRQILGQKVEFLVSFYNNEISEKSEIFDDQFSVERPDGSNFTLKIRSTKLEDSAMYFCASRDDTDTQYFGPGTRLTVL.

This clone has only a few counts. This chain uses TRBV10-3 with TRBJ2-5; possibly TRBD1 for D (5 bases). The V end lost 3 bases, the J end lost 2 bases, and 13 bases lay between the germline ends. The CDR3 sequence is 15 residues long. CDR1 ENHRY and CDR2 SYGVKD come from the germline V gene. CDR3 region: CAISDTTVPQETQYF. DNA of the CDR3: TGTGCCATCAGTGACACGACAGTTCCACAAGAGACCCAGTACTTC.

The chain links TRBV15 to TRBJ2-1; 8 positions agree with TRBD1. Germline assignment: CDR1 LNHNV and CDR2 YYDKDF (reference sequence). The CDR3 loop spans 16 amino acids. The J segment lost 7 bases and the V segment lost 3 bases, leaving 11 bases of the junction unmatched. CDR3 sequence (DNA): TGTGCCACCAGCAGTATCGAGACAGGGGTTGTTAATGAGCAGTTCTTC. Translating it yields CATSSIETGVVNEQFF.

The chain uses TRBV5-1 and TRBJ2-1; D gene ambiguous. V was shortened by 0 bases and J by 8 bases, with 6 bases between the two germline ends. CDR1 and CDR2 (germline): SGHRS, YFSETQ. The CDR3 length is 12 residues. The CDR3 nucleotides read TGCGCCAGCAGCTTGGGGCCCGATGAGCAGTTCTTC. Its protein is CASSLGPDEQFF.

V gene TRBV4-2 combines with J gene TRBJ2-3; 7 bases fit TRBD2. Trimming took 1 base from V and 0 from J; bases not matched to a gene: 10. The CDR3 has 18 residues. Germline CDR1 and CDR2: LGHNA and YNFKEQ. CDR3 in amino acids: CASSQGWGGGDSTDTQYF. In DNA, the CDR3 is TGTGCCAGCAGCCAAGGATGGGGCGGGGGAGATAGCACAGATACGCAGTATTTT.

This rearrangement joins TRBV30 to TRBJ2-7; 10 positions match TRBD1. The CDR3 loop spans 15 amino acids. The germline V gene encodes CDR1 GTSNPN and CDR2 SVGIG (reference sequence). V lost 3 bases, J lost 4 bases, and 9 bases stayed unmatched. The CDR3 loop reads CAWRRDRGKGYEQYF. CDR3 sequence (DNA): TGTGCCTGGAGGAGGGACAGGGGTAAAGGTTACGAGCAGTACTTC.

This chain joins TRBV13 and TRBJ1-2; tentatively, D is TRBD1 (5 bases). Germline V CDR1 and CDR2: PRHDT, FYEKMQ (reference sequence). The CDR3 spans 14 residues. V gave up 0 bases and J gave up 4 bases, with 9 bases separating them. The CDR3 sequence: CASSLGQGIYGYTF. The CDR3 DNA is TGTGCCAGCAGCTTAGGGCAGGGAATCTATGGCTACACCTTC.

The chain employs TRBV29-1 and TRBJ2-1; 7 positions agree with TRBD2. With 4 bases clipped from V and 4 bases from J, the junction kept 4 bases outside the gene matches. Germline V gene lookup returns CDR1 SQVTM and CDR2 ANQGSEA. The CDR3 loop spans 13 amino acids. The DNA of the CDR3 is TGCAGCGTTGGGCGGGGGACTTACAATGAGCAGTTCTTC. Its translation: CSVGRGTYNEQFF.

The V and J genes are TRBV7-2 and TRBJ1-5; D unresolved. V was cut by 5 bases and J by 5 bases, with 10 bases left in between. Germline CDR1 and CDR2: SGHTA and FQGNSA. CDR3 length: 13 residues. The CDR3 is CASSRDRDQPQHF. CDR3 in DNA: TGTGCCAGCAGCCGCGACCGGGATCAGCCCCAGCATTTT.

This clone is a singleton in its sample. This chain links TRBV19 with TRBJ1-4; the D gene is possibly TRBD1 (5 bases). V was pared by 7 bases and J by 14 bases, with 17 bases between. Germline CDR1 reads LNHDA; CDR2 reads SQIVND (reference sequence). The length of the CDR3 is 12 residues. In DNA, the CDR3 is TGTGCCAGTAATACTAGGGGCGGGCCCCTGTTTTTT. It codes for CASNTRGGPLFF.

V gene TRBV19 combines with J gene TRBJ1-1; no reliable D call. V was cut by 6 bases and J by 4 bases, with 15 bases left in between. There are 14 residues in the CDR3. Germline-derived CDR1 and CDR2 are LNHDA and SQIVND (reference sequence). The CDR3 sequence is CASRVQTRSTEAFF. The CDR3 nucleotides are TGTGCCAGTAGAGTCCAGACTAGAAGCACTGAAGCTTTCTTT.

The J gene is TRBJ1-2, the V gene TRBV5-6; 7 nucleotides align to TRBD1. The CDR3 loop spans 14 amino acids. Per the germline V gene, CDR1 is SGHDT and CDR2 is YYEEEE. Trimming at V came to 0 bases and at J to 5 bases, leaving 4 bases not matched to a gene. The CDR3 DNA is TGTGCCAGCAGCTTGGAGGACAGGAGTTATGGCTACACCTTC. Its translation is CASSLEDRSYGYTF.

As concerns this clone: The CDR3 does not close with the conserved phenylalanine or tryptophan, likely indicating a read error. This chain uses TRBV29-1 with TRBJ1-2; 10 positions agree with TRBD1. From germline, CDR1 is SQVTM and CDR2 ANQGSEA. The CDR3 has 13 residues. Trimming cost V 3 bases and J 8 bases; bases outside gene matches: 6. The CDR3 is CSVDFDRGRGYTL. The CDR3 DNA reads TGCAGCGTTGATTTTGACAGGGGGCGAGGCTACACCCTC.

V gene TRBV10-2 combines with J gene TRBJ2-3; D might be TRBD2 (5 bases). The CDR3 covers 14 residues. Trimming removed 7 bases at V and 2 bases at J, with 13 bases between. The germline gives CDR1 WSHSY, CDR2 SAAADI. CDR3 in DNA: TGCGCCAGCAAGGAGGAGGACTTCACAGATACGCAGTATTTT. This translates into CASKEEDFTDTQYF.

CDR3 protein: CASSTGGHEQYF. The DNA of the CDR3 is TGTGCCAGCAGTACAGGGGGCCACGAGCAGTACTTC. The V gene is TRBV27, the J gene TRBJ2-7; TRBD1 matches 9 bases. Germline V gives CDR1 MNHEY, CDR2 SMNVEV (reference sequence). This CDR3 spans 12 amino acids. The V gene end was trimmed by 5 bases and the J gene end by 5 bases; junction bases not matched to a gene: 1.

This chain's CDR3 is CASSLGRNTEAFF. The CDR3 DNA reads as TGTGCCAGCAGCTTGGGGAGGAACACTGAAGCTTTCTTT. The chain joins TRBV5-4 to TRBJ1-1; D not resolved. Germline CDR1 reads SGHNT; CDR2 reads YYREEE (reference sequence). The germline V and J ends were trimmed by 0 bases and 1 base, with 4 bases remaining between them. This CDR3 comprises 13 residues.